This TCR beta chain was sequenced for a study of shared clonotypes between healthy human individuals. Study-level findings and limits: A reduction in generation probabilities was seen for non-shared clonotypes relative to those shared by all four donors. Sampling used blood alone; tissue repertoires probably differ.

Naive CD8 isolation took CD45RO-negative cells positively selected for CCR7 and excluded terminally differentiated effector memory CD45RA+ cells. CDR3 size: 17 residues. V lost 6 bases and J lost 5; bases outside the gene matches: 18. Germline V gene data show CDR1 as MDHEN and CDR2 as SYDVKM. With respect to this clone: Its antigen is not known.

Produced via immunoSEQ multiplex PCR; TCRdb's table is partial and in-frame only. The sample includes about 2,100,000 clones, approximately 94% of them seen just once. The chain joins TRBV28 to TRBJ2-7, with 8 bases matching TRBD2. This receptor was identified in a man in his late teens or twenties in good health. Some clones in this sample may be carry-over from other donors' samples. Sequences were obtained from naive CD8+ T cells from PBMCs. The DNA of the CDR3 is TGTGCCAGCAGCCCCGGGGGTAGCGGGACGTCGGTCCACGAGCAGTACTTC. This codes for CASSPGGSGTSVHEQYF.